This T cell receptor beta chain came from a study of blood T cell repertoires in COVID-19. Study-level background: Donors in the United States, Italy and Spain gave samples during acute or convalescent COVID-19. PBMCs, B-cell-depleted T cells, or T cells were the source of the cDNA or gDNA that made up the material.

V shed 1 base and J shed 1 base, with 13 bases lying between them. Per the germline V gene, CDR1 is LGHNA and CDR2 is YSLEER. The CDR3 is 16 amino acids. TCRdb's table, derived via immunoSEQ multiplex PCR, lists solely in-frame clones and lacks some. The sample has more than 200,000 clones, 82% seen once. The gene calls are TRBV4-3 and TRBJ2-5; D gene ambiguous. The sequenced sample was peripheral blood. This sequence originates from a woman older than 75 with COVID-19, enrolled during active disease. CDR3: CASSQAPGSSQETQYF. The CDR3 DNA sequence: TGCGCCAGCAGCCAAGCTCCGGGTTCTAGCCAAGAGACCCAGTACTTC.